This TCR beta chain was obtained from a study of beta chain features in type 1 diabetes. Study context: In age, gender and cell yields, patients were similar to healthy donors.

This clone came up a few times. The ends lost 2 bases at V and 8 bases at J; junction bases unmatched: 4. The CDR3 is 14 residues long. Germline CDR1 reads SGHAT; CDR2 reads FQNNGV. Every isolated RNA sample was fully reverse transcribed, so sequencing captured expressed TCRB transcripts. Assay: immunoSEQ multiplex PCR; the TCRdb copy retains only in-frame clones and omits some. The table includes over 500,000 clones, 15% detected once. The material sequenced was naive CD4+ T cells from blood. The chain is built from TRBV11-2 and TRBJ2-1, with 9 bases identical to TRBD2. This clonotype was obtained from a man aged 18 to 35 in good health. Here the CDR3 reads CASSLWASGDEQFF. Here the CDR3 DNA reads TGTGCCAGCAGCTTATGGGCTAGCGGGGATGAGCAGTTCTTC.